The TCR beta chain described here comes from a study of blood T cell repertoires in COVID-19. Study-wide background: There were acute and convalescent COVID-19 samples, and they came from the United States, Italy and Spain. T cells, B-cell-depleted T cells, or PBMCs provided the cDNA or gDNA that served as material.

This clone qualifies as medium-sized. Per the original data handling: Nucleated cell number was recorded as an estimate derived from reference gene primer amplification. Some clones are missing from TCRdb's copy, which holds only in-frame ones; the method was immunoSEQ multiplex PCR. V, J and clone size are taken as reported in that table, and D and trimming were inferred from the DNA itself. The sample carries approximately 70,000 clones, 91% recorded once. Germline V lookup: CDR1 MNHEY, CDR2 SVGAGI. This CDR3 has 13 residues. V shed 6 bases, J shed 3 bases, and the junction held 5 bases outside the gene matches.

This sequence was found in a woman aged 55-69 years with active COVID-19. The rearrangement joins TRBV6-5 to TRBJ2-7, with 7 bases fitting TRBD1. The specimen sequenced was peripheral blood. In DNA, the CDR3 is TGTGCCAGCAGGCTCCGGGACAGCTACGAGCAGTACTTC. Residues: CASRLRDSYEQYF.